These T cell receptor beta chains were read from a single sample in a study of Graves' ophthalmopathy and Graves' hyperthyroidism. MiXCR, run by TCRdb on the multiplex PCR reads, gives a single entry per CDR3 protein. The data contain about 740,000 distinct CDR3 sequences, roughly 40% of them seen just once; the ten biggest clones take up 44%. Input material: peripheral blood. The receptor set was obtained from an adult man with Graves' ophthalmopathy. Each CDR3 is given with its conserved first and last residue. The D gene is left open where the match is weak. The size of a clone is reported for some rows only, either as once, few or many, or as a class for expanded clones.

J	D	V	size	CDR3	DNA
TRBJ2-2	.	TRBV25-1	many	CASSEGAGENGELFF	TGTGCCAGCAGTGAAGGGGCAGGGGAGAACGGGGAGCTGTTTTTT
TRBJ2-6	.	TRBV9	few	CASSHKRSGANVLIF	TGTGCCAGCAGCCATAAAAGGTCTGGGGCCAACGTCCTGATTTTC
TRBJ2-7	.	TRBV3-1	few	CASSPRTTYEQYF	TGTGCCAGCAGTCCACGGACTACCTACGAGCAGTACTTC
TRBJ2-6	.	TRBV10-3	few	CASTPLGAAGANVLTF	TGTGCCAGCACCCCCCTGGGGGCCGCGGGGGCCAACGTCCTGACTTTC
TRBJ1-4	.	TRBV7-9	.	CASSLRLVHTSNANEKLFF	TGTGCCAGCAGCTTACGTCTAGTACATACCAGCAACGCTAATGAAAAACTGTTTTTT
TRBJ1-6	.	TRBV4-3	.	CASHANEGRNSPLHF	TGCGCCAGTCATGCGAATGAGGGGCGCAATTCACCCCTCCACTTT
TRBJ1-1	TRBD1	TRBV20-1	.	CSARDRTGGSGTEAFF	TGCAGTGCTAGAGATAGGACAGGGGGTTCGGGCACTGAAGCTTTCTTT
TRBJ1-2	TRBD1	TRBV7-9	few	CASSRGQGEGGYTF	TGCGCCAGCAGCCGAGGACAGGGGGAGGGTGGCTACACCTTC
TRBJ1-1	TRBD1	TRBV20-1	few	CSARLRDRAWYTEAFF	TGCAGTGCTAGACTCCGGGACAGGGCCTGGTACACTGAAGCTTTCTTT
TRBJ2-7	TRBD1	TRBV15	.	CATSSDRGPYEQYF	TGTGCCACCAGCAGCGACAGGGGACCCTACGAGCAGTACTTC
TRBJ1-1	.	TRBV6-6	.	CASSYREGGAFF	TGTGCCAGCAGTTACCGGGAGGGAGGAGCTTTCTTT
TRBJ2-7	.	TRBV20-1	.	CSARDDPGVAHEQYF	TGCAGTGCTAGAGATGATCCAGGGGTCGCCCACGAGCAGTACTTC
TRBJ2-5	.	TRBV20-1	many	CSASGETQYF	TGCAGTGCTAGTGGAGAGACCCAGTACTTC
TRBJ2-7	.	TRBV4-2	.	CASSQALGTSDEQYF	TGTGCCAGCAGCCAAGCCCTCGGGACGTCGGACGAGCAGTACTTC
TRBJ1-5	.	TRBV10-3	.	CASSSTRSQHF	TGTGCCAGCAGTTCGACACGGTCCCAGCATTTT
TRBJ2-5	TRBD1	TRBV9	few	CASSVEYGTGGRETQYF	TGTGCCAGCAGCGTAGAATACGGAACAGGGGGCCGGGAGACCCAGTACTTC
TRBJ2-5	TRBD2	TRBV6-1	few	CASRTRLAGEETQYF	TGTGCCAGCAGGACCCGACTAGCGGGAGAAGAGACCCAGTACTTC
TRBJ2-2	.	TRBV10-3	many	CAISYSEAGELFF	TGTGCCATCAGTTATTCCGAGGCCGGGGAGCTGTTTTTT
TRBJ2-7	.	TRBV14	few	CASSQDQAYSYEQYF	TGTGCCAGCAGCCAAGACCAGGCGTATAGCTACGAGCAGTACTTC
TRBJ1-6	.	TRBV7-4	few	CASSPNPGLGSPLHF	TGTGCCAGCAGCCCCAACCCAGGACTCGGTTCACCCCTCCACTTT
TRBJ1-6	.	TRBV12-3/TRBV12-4	few	CASSLIFGTPVVPLHF	TGTGCCAGCAGTTTAATATTCGGGACCCCCGTGGTGCCCCTCCACTTT
TRBJ2-3	TRBD1	TRBV29-1	few	CSGRQGITDTQYF	TGCAGCGGTAGACAGGGGATCACAGATACGCAGTATTTT
TRBJ2-2	TRBD2	TRBV10-3	once	CASRLAGTGELFF	TGTGCCAGCAGACTAGCGGGCACCGGGGAGCTGTTTTTT
TRBJ1-2	.	TRBV10-3	many	CAISGAGGNYGYTF	TGTGCCATCAGTGGAGCGGGAGGAAACTATGGCTACACCTTC
TRBJ1-1	TRBD1	TRBV5-1	few	CASSTPGTDEAFF	TGCGCCAGCAGCACCCCCGGGACAGATGAAGCTTTCTTT
TRBJ1-1	.	TRBV29-1	many	CSGRTGTGTEAFF	TGCAGCGGACGCACAGGGACGGGAACTGAAGCTTTCTTT
TRBJ1-2	.	TRBV4-3	few	CASSQDGTHNYGYTF	TGCGCCAGCAGCCAAGATGGGACCCACAACTATGGCTACACCTTC
TRBJ2-6	.	TRBV15	.	CATSRGTRLTGANVLTF	TGTGCCACCAGCAGAGGGACACGGCTTACTGGGGCCAACGTCCTGACTTTC
TRBJ1-4	.	TRBV29-1	.	CSAEYSNEKLFF	TGTAGCGCCGAGTACTCTAATGAAAAACTGTTTTTT
TRBJ2-7	TRBD2	TRBV7-9	.	CASSLGGSGASYEQYF	TGTGCTAGCAGCTTAGGGGGTAGCGGGGCGTCCTACGAGCAGTACTTC
TRBJ2-7	.	TRBV28	.	CASTRGGTYEQYF	TGTGCCAGCACCAGGGGGGGAACCTACGAGCAGTACTTC
TRBJ1-4	.	TRBV6-4	.	CASSDRALGPPDEKLFF	TGTGCCAGCAGTGACAGGGCTTTAGGACCGCCGGATGAAAAACTGTTTTTT
TRBJ2-2	.	TRBV9	.	CVSSVGNANTGELFF	TGTGTCAGCAGCGTGGGGAACGCGAACACCGGGGAGCTGTTTTTT
TRBJ1-1	TRBD1	TRBV3-1	many	CASSQGTGVEAFF	TGTGCCAGCAGCCAAGGGACAGGGGTTGAAGCTTTCTTT
TRBJ1-4	.	TRBV2	.	CASSAEGGTNEKLFF	TGTGCCAGCAGTGCGGAGGGGGGGACTAATGAAAAACTGTTTTTT
TRBJ1-1	.	TRBV7-9	.	CASSFFGDGEAFF	TGTGCCAGCAGCTTTTTCGGGGACGGAGAAGCTTTCTTT
TRBJ1-5	.	TRBV19	few	CASRTVVGQPQHF	TGTGCCAGTAGGACGGTCGTAGGTCAGCCCCAGCATTTT
TRBJ1-1	.	TRBV19	many	CASSDRTNTEAFF	TGTGCCAGTTCAGACAGGACGAACACTGAAGCTTTCTTT
TRBJ2-6	.	TRBV29-1	many	CSVEDPGANVLTF	TGCAGCGTTGAGGATCCTGGGGCCAACGTCCTGACTTTC
TRBJ1-5	.	TRBV9	.	CASSGRDYQPQHF	TGTGCCAGCAGCGGCCGGGACTATCAGCCCCAGCATTTT
TRBJ2-5	.	TRBV11-2	many	CASSLANQETQYF	TGTGCCAGCAGTCTAGCGAACCAAGAGACCCAGTACTTC
TRBJ2-7	.	TRBV7-8	.	CASSPSLGRYF	TGTGCCAGCAGCCCGAGTTTGGGGCGGTACTTC
TRBJ2-2	.	TRBV29-1	.	CSVEFWRDSTNTGELFF	TGCAGCGTTGAGTTTTGGCGGGACTCAACGAACACCGGGGAGCTGTTTTTT
TRBJ1-1	TRBD1	TRBV25-1	.	CASSAQGQGGTEAFF	TGTGCCAGCAGTGCGCAGGGACAGGGCGGCACTGAAGCTTTCTTT
TRBJ2-2	.	TRBV10-3	once	CAISDPAPQGTGELFF	TGTGCCATCAGTGATCCGGCGCCCCAGGGCACCGGGGAGCTGTTTTTT